This TCR beta chain was retrieved from a study of cytomegalovirus exposure and HLA in healthy donors. About the research overall: For the approximately 420 genotyped donors, more than 65% fell within the Caucasian-associated ancestry cluster. Overall study findings and caveats: Association of a missense DCLRE1C variant with TCR beta V- and J-gene trimming was reported in a later analysis. V segments that were indistinguishable, TRBV6-2 and TRBV6-3 among them, were omitted from analysis.

About this clone: Its target is unknown.

The PCR made use of 60 Vbeta and 13 Jbeta primers. The repertoire was sequenced with immunoSEQ multiplex PCR; TCRdb's copy has only in-frame clones and lacks some. This sample has roughly 150,000 clones; around 80% occur once, and the top ten carry approximately 2.1%. The germline gives CDR1 MNHEY, CDR2 SMNVEV (reference sequence). The CDR3 has 16 amino acids. V lost 8 bases to trimming and J lost 0 bases, with 17 bases between them. The rearrangement joins TRBV27 to TRBJ1-3; D may be TRBD1 (5 bases). This receptor was taken from a male donor in good health and CMV-seronegative. The specimen was PBMCs. CDR3 nucleotide sequence: TGTGCCAGCCGTGGGGGGGGACTTTACTCTGGAAACACCATATATTTT. It codes for CASRGGGLYSGNTIYF.